This T cell receptor (beta chain) was sequenced in a study of cytomegalovirus exposure and HLA in healthy donors. V was trimmed by 4 bases and J by 5 bases, leaving 17 bases between them. This CDR3 region has 15 residues. CDR1 is LGHNA, CDR2 YNFKEQ, per germline. The PCR was carried out with 60 Vbeta primers and 13 Jbeta primers. The method was immunoSEQ multiplex PCR; TCRdb's version includes in-frame clones alone and lacks a portion of them. The table lists over 100,000 clones, around 73% of them singletons. At sampling all donors were nominally healthy, likely with unrecorded immune exposures. The rearrangement links TRBV4-2 to TRBJ1-2; D remains unclear. The receptor was isolated from a female donor in good health and CMV-seronegative. Specimen: PBMCs. CDR3 residues: CASSLGPGSDYGYTF. As DNA, the CDR3 is TGTGCCAGCAGCCTCGGCCCCGGGTCGGATTATGGCTACACCTTC.